These 15 T cell receptor beta chains were sequenced from one sample in a study of CD8+ T cells in alopecia areata. RNA was extracted and reverse transcribed into cDNA as the sequencing template. TCRdb's table, derived via immunoSEQ multiplex PCR, lists solely in-frame clones and lacks some. This sample has roughly 170,000 clones, with just under 60% found just once. The input for sequencing was CD4+ T cells sorted from blood, taken at week 0. The receptor set was obtained from a human donor with alopecia areata.

The genes are TRBV30 and TRBJ2-7, with D perhaps matching TRBD1 (5 bases). Germline V gives CDR1 GTSNPN, CDR2 SVGIG (reference sequence). V was shortened by 2 bases and J by 7 bases, with 9 bases between the two germline ends. The length of the CDR3 is 11 residues. Here the CDR3 reads CAWSQGQEQYF. The CDR3 region has the DNA TGTGCCTGGAGTCAGGGTCAGGAGCAGTACTTC.

This clone was detected a few times. The chain's CDR3 is CSVERGGPDTQYF. The CDR3 DNA follows: TGCAGCGTTGAGCGGGGGGGCCCAGATACGCAGTATTTT. The chain carries TRBV29-1 and TRBJ2-3, with TRBD2 identical over 9 bases. CDR1 and CDR2 (germline): SQVTM, ANQGSEA. Losses at the gene ends were 3 bases for V and 4 bases for J; bases not matched to a gene: 2. The length of the CDR3 is 13 residues.

In this sample, this clone turned up a few times. The chain joins TRBV10-3 to TRBJ1-4; D gene unclear. Per germline, CDR1 ENHRY and CDR2 SYGVKD. Trimming took 3 bases from V and 7 from J, leaving 6 bases between them. The CDR3 has 12 residues. CDR3 loop: CAISESGEKLFF. The DNA for the CDR3 is TGTGCCATCAGTGAAAGTGGTGAAAAACTGTTTTTT.

V usage is TRBV29-1 and J usage is TRBJ2-5, with D tentatively TRBD1 or TRBD2 (5 bases each). Between the trimmed V and J ends, which lost 1 base and 4 bases, there was a span of 10 bases. The CDR3 contains 13 residues. Germline CDR1 is SQVTM and CDR2 is ANQGSEA. CDR3 bases: TGCAGCGTTGAAGTTCGGGGCGGAGAGACCCAGTACTTC. It specifies CSVEVRGGETQYF.

Details on this clone: One junction end does not reproduce the germline sequence, and a read error may be involved. The J gene is TRBJ2-4, the V gene TRBV7-2; D not resolved. From germline, CDR1 is SGHTA and CDR2 FQGNSA. The CDR3 extends over 16 amino acids. The CDR3 DNA sequence: TGTGCCAGCAGTTTAGTATTCGGGTCGGCCAAAAACATTCAGTACTTC. It translates to CASSLVFGSAKNIQYF. The full variable domain, completed using reference TRBV7-2 and TRBJ2-4, is GAGVSQSPSNKVTEKGKDVELRCDPISGHTALYWYRQSLGQGLEFLIYFQGNSAPDKSGLPSDRFSAERTGGSVSTLTIQRTQQEDSAVYLCASSLVFGSAKNIQYFGAGTRLSVL.

The chain employs TRBV4-1 and TRBJ2-1, with a weak D call TRBD1 (6 bases). V lost 6 bases, J lost 2 bases, and 14 bases lay in between. Germline CDR1 reads MGHRA; CDR2 reads YSYEKL. The CDR3 extends over 15 amino acids. The CDR3 reads CASRGTGFPYNEQFF. CDR3 nucleotides: TGCGCCAGCAGAGGTACAGGGTTTCCCTACAATGAGCAGTTCTTC.

The chain carries TRBV9 and TRBJ2-5, with TRBD1 matching over 12 bases. The length of the CDR3 is 16 residues. After removal of 3 bases from V and 5 bases from J, the junction contained 8 bases not matched to a gene. Germline CDR1 reads SGDLS; CDR2 reads YYNGEE. CDR3 in amino acids: CASSGQGTGGRETQYF. For the CDR3, the DNA is TGTGCCAGCAGCGGACAGGGGACAGGGGGCCGGGAGACCCAGTACTTC.

J is TRBJ2-3 and V is TRBV11-2, with 7 bases aligning to TRBD2. After removal of 0 bases from V and 2 bases from J, the junction contained 8 bases not matched to a gene. CDR3 size: 17 residues. Looked up from germline, CDR1 is SGHAT and CDR2 is FQNNGV. The CDR3 region is CASSLEMGRGYTDTQYF. The DNA for the CDR3 is TGTGCCAGCAGCTTAGAAATGGGGCGGGGGTACACAGATACGCAGTATTTT.

The chain couples TRBV30 to TRBJ1-1, with 11 bases matching TRBD1. The germline gives CDR1 GTSNPN, CDR2 SVGIG (reference sequence). The CDR3 loop spans 15 amino acids. V was clipped by 3 bases and J by 10 bases; unmatched bases: 13. As DNA, the CDR3 is TGTGCCTGGAGCCTGCCGGGACAGGGGGTGCGGGGAGCTTTCTTT. As protein: CAWSLPGQGVRGAFF.

V is TRBV29-1 and J is TRBJ2-7; 7 nucleotides align to TRBD1. V was clipped by 7 bases and J by 2 bases; unmatched bases: 5. The germline gives CDR1 SQVTM, CDR2 ANQGSEA. The CDR3 spans 12 residues. The DNA for the CDR3 is TGCAGCGCCGGGGACAGTCCCTACGAGCAGTACTTC. Protein: CSAGDSPYEQYF.

A few counts support this clone. The chain joins TRBV30 to TRBJ1-2; no reliable D call. The CDR3 is 11 residues long. The V and J ends lost 3 bases and 8 bases respectively, with 10 bases between them. From germline, CDR1 is GTSNPN and CDR2 SVGIG (reference sequence). The CDR3 sequence: CAWSRNHGYTF. The DNA of the CDR3 is TGTGCCTGGAGCCGGAACCACGGCTACACCTTC.

This chain uses TRBV7-8 with TRBJ2-7; D remains ambiguous. The CDR3 consists of 16 residues. Germline CDR1 reads SGHVS; CDR2 reads FQNEAQ. Trimming shortened V by 0 bases and J by 0 bases, and 12 bases separated the two germline ends. The CDR3 spells CASSLAVQQYSYEQYF. CDR3 bases: TGTGCCAGCAGCTTAGCGGTCCAGCAATACTCCTACGAGCAGTACTTC. Together with reference TRBV7-8 and TRBJ2-7, the CDR3 gives the full variable domain: GAGVSQSPRYKVAKRGQDVALRCDPISGHVSLFWYQQALGQGPEFLTYFQNEAQLDKSGLPSDRFFAERPEGSVSTLKIQRTQQEDSAVYLCASSLAVQQYSYEQYFGPGTRLTVT.

The V gene is TRBV5-6, the J gene TRBJ2-5, with D tentatively TRBD1 (5 bases). The CDR3 extends over 16 amino acids. Trimming stripped 0 bases from V and 2 bases from J, with 14 bases between. Germline CDR1 is SGHDT and CDR2 is YYEEEE. CDR3 region: CASSLDLGQTQETQYF. The CDR3 coding sequence is TGTGCCAGCAGCTTGGATTTGGGGCAAACACAAGAGACCCAGTACTTC.

This chain connects TRBV5-4 to TRBJ2-1, with 11 positions matching TRBD1. Germline assignment: CDR1 SGHNT and CDR2 YYREEE (reference sequence). After removal of 4 bases from V and 7 bases from J, the junction contained 7 bases not matched to a gene. The CDR3 is made up of 15 amino acids. As DNA, the CDR3 is TGTGCCAGCAGCATTCGGGACAGGGGGTCTAATGAGCAGTTCTTC. It is translated as CASSIRDRGSNEQFF.

This clone was detected a few times. The chain recombines TRBV7-2 with TRBJ1-5; 9 nucleotides align to TRBD1. Per germline, CDR1 SGHTA and CDR2 FQGNSA. This CDR3 has 16 residues. V lost 5 bases and J lost 7; bases outside the gene matches: 12. CDR3 DNA sequence: TGTGCCAGCAGCCCCATGACGGGACAGGGAAGCCAGCCCCAGCATTTT. Amino acid sequence: CASSPMTGQGSQPQHF.